The next 12 T cell receptor delta chains were all read from a single sample in a study of γδ T cells in repeated Plasmodium falciparum infection. Bulk repertoires came from Vgamma9/Vdelta2+ or Vdelta2-negative gammadelta T cells flow-sorted from PBMC. TCRdb redid clone calling on the multiplex PCR reads using CATT. Among 90,000 or so delta-chain clones listed, more than 0.85% were seen once. The source material was gamma-delta T cells from blood. These receptors all stem from a pool of human donors (malaria-infected and uninfected, not separated).

The table lists this clone with a few counts. The protein TCRdb lists belongs to a much larger clone and differs from this DNA's translation at residue 16, which points to a read error; the protein shown is made from the DNA. V usage is TRDV2 and J usage is TRDJ2; 7 positions match TRDD2. Since TCRdb gives no J gene, matching the DNA to germline was used here to assign it. The germline V gene has CDR1 GEAIGNYY and CDR2 EKD. The CDR3 is made up of 20 amino acids. The CDR3 sequence: CACDTVGSLPSLAETVQLFF. The CDR3 coding sequence is TGTGCCTGTGACACCGTCGGATCCCTGCCTTCCTTAGCTGAGACAGTACAACTCTTCTTT.

Regarding this clone: TCRdb has a much larger clone's protein, which differs at residue 14 from the translation of this DNA, likely because of a read error; what is shown is the protein translated from the DNA. The V gene is TRDV1, the J gene TRDJ1; 7 bases agree with TRDD2. CDR1 and CDR2 (germline): TSWWSYY, QGS. CDR3 size: 24 residues. J lost 1 base, V lost 4 bases, and 33 bases had no gene match. The CDR3 reads CALGVCSYATRNWRITGFTDKLIF. CDR3 bases: TGTGCTCTTGGGGTTTGTTCCTACGCTACGAGAAACTGGAGGATAACAGGATTCACCGATAAACTCATCTTT.

A word on this clone: One base separates it from a far larger clone, so it is likely a read error. Other DNA variants within this sample encode the same CDR3. This chain links TRDV2 with TRDJ2; 8 bases are a match to TRDD3. The J gene, missing from TCRdb, was assigned here through DNA to germline matching. The V gene's germline CDR1 is GEAIGNYY and CDR2 EKD. The CDR3 spans 16 residues. The CDR3 DNA is TGTGCTTGTGACACCGTTTTGCCTGGGGGACTAGCACAACTCTTCTTT. Its protein product is CACDTVLPGGLAQLFF.

Worth noting for this clone: TCRdb has a much larger clone's protein, which differs at residue 10 from the translation of this DNA, likely because of a read error; what is shown is the protein translated from the DNA. The chain couples TRDV2 to TRDJ1; 10 positions agree with TRDD3. TCRdb is silent on the J gene; assignment here came from matching the DNA to germline. The germline V gene has CDR1 GEAIGNYY and CDR2 EKD. V lost 3 bases, J lost 7 bases, and 7 bases stayed unmatched. There are 14 residues in the CDR3. CDR3 loop: CACDELGDSGKLIF. The CDR3 DNA follows: TGTGCCTGTGACGAACTGGGGGATTCGGGTAAACTCATCTTT.

This clone was seen more than once but under ten times. For this DNA, TCRdb reports the protein of a much larger clone, which diverges at residue 3, most likely from a read error; the protein presented here is translated directly from the DNA. The J gene is TRDJ1, the V gene TRDV2; D perhaps matches TRDD3 (5 bases). The length of the CDR3 is 18 residues. The germline V gene has CDR1 GEAIGNYY and CDR2 EKD. The CDR3 DNA is TGTGCCCGTGACACGGTAGGAGGTGTGCAAGGATATCCGGATAAACTCATCTTT. Its translation: CARDTVGGVQGYPDKLIF.

This clone was counted between two and nine times. The protein recorded in TCRdb matches a much larger clone and deviates from this DNA's translation at residue 6, suggesting a read error; the protein here is obtained by translating the DNA. The gene calls are TRDV1 and TRDJ2, with TRDD3 matching over 9 bases. Because TCRdb records no J gene, it was assigned here through a match of the DNA to germline. The CDR3 has 19 amino acids. The germline V gene has CDR1 TSWWSYY and CDR2 QGS. The J segment lost 0 bases and the V segment lost 9 bases, leaving 17 bases of the junction unmatched. DNA of the CDR3: TGTGCTCTCATCACGAGTTGGGGGGGATACCCAGCTTTGACAGCACAACTCTTCTTT. Protein product: CALITSWGGYPALTAQLFF.

On this clone: The protein given by TCRdb reflects a much larger clone and differs at residue 18 from this DNA's translation, likely from a read error; the protein shown is the DNA's translation. CDR3 nucleotides: TGTGCCTGTGACTCCCCCCCGGGGGATACAAACGCTTTCTACACCGATAAACCCATCTTT. As protein: CACDSPPGDTNAFYTDKPIF. V gene TRDV2 was called; the J gene was not; the D call of TRDD3 is as the table states it, not checked on the DNA. There are 20 residues in the CDR3. CDR1 is GEAIGNYY, CDR2 EKD, per germline.

This clone was counted only a few times. Since a far larger clone is one base different, this is likely a read error. The sample carries other DNA sequences with the same CDR3. The J gene is TRDJ1, the V gene TRDV2, with D possibly TRDD3 on 6 matching bases. Assignment of the J gene here rests on matching the DNA to germline, because TCRdb gives none. The CDR3 spans 20 residues. Germline CDR1 and CDR2: GEAIGNYY and EKD. V was shortened by 2 bases and J by 0 bases, with 27 bases between the two germline ends. The CDR3 region is CACDKVSVLGDSPYTDKLIF. DNA for the CDR3: TGTGCCTGTGACAAGGTCTCGGTACTGGGTGATAGCCCGTACACCGATAAACTCATCTTT.

Comment on this clone: The TCRdb protein comes from a much larger clone and disagrees with this DNA's translation at residue 18, likely due to a read error; the protein given here is derived from the DNA. In nucleotides, the CDR3 is TGTGCCTGTGACACCTTACTGCAAAGGAATCCCTCGTACACCGATAAACTCACCTTT. Its protein is CACDTLLQRNPSYTDKLTF. The J gene has no call, while the V gene is TRDV2; TRDD3 is the table's D call, not checked against the DNA. This CDR3 has 19 amino acids. CDR1 is GEAIGNYY and CDR2 is EKD in the germline V gene.

Turning to this clone: The protein TCRdb lists belongs to a much larger clone and differs from this DNA's translation at residue 15, which points to a read error; the protein shown is made from the DNA. The chain joins TRDV1 to TRDJ1, with 10 bases lining up with TRDD3. TCRdb carries no J gene annotation; the J gene was assigned here by matching the DNA with germline. The germline V gene encodes CDR1 TSWWSYY and CDR2 QGS. The CDR3 has 18 amino acids. This chain's CDR3 is CALGERAPEGDTGDELIF. The CDR3 nucleotides read TGTGCTCTTGGGGAACGCGCCCCAGAGGGGGATACGGGCGATGAACTCATCTTT.

In its sample, this clone was seen many times. Only one base separates this from a far larger clonotype, so it likely reflects a read error. The chain carries TRDV2 and TRDJ1; perhaps TRDD3 as D (5 bases). This CDR3 comprises 16 residues. The germline V gene has CDR1 GEAIGNYY and CDR2 EKD. This CDR3 reads CACDTLGHGYTDKPIF. The CDR3 DNA is TGTGCCTGTGACACTCTGGGCCATGGCTACACCGATAAACCCATCTTT.

This clone has only a few counts. It differs at one base from a far larger clone, so likely a read error. The identical CDR3 is also encoded by other nucleotide sequences in the sample. This chain links TRDV1 with TRDJ1, with D perhaps TRDD3 (5 bases). TCRdb does not report a J gene; here it was assigned by matching the DNA to germline references. The CDR3 extends over 16 amino acids. V was clipped by 3 bases and J by 1 base, with 15 bases between them. The germline gives CDR1 TSWWSYY, CDR2 QGS. The CDR3 coding sequence is TGTGCTCTTGGGGAGAGGGATCGGCTCCGCACCGATAAACTCATCTTT. Translation gives CALGERDRLRTDKLIF.